Following are 16 T cell receptor beta chains from one sample sequenced in a study of post-analysis software for immune sequencing data. These receptors have no known antigen. Findings and caveats of the study: Controls showed lower frequencies than patients for roughly five TRBV segments, and TRBV5-6, TRBV5-1 and TRBV20-1 were among these.

Each TCR beta cDNA library carried unique molecular identifiers. TCRdb reprocessed the PCR reads with MiXCR, giving one entry per CDR3 protein. The sample holds about 820,000 distinct CDR3 sequences, roughly 50% seen once. The sequenced material came from blood. The receptors come from a girl between 5 and 17 years old with multiple sclerosis.

The V gene is TRBV20-1, the J gene TRBJ2-3; TRBD1 is a possible D gene (6 bases). Trimming took 3 bases from V and 2 from J, leaving 15 bases between them. This CDR3 contains 15 residues. Germline V gene sequence: CDR1 DFQATT, CDR2 SNEGSKA (reference sequence). Here the CDR3 reads CSASPSGENTDTQYF. The CDR3 DNA reads TGCAGTGCTAGCCCCTCAGGGGAAAACACAGATACGCAGTATTTT.

The V and J genes are TRBV20-1 and TRBJ2-4; D uncertain. The J call may be wrong; the DNA end is better matched by TRBJ2-7. Germline V lookup: CDR1 DFQATT, CDR2 SNEGSKA (reference sequence). This CDR3 region has 12 residues. CDR3 bases: TGCAGTGCTAGAGATTCAAGACACGAGCAGTACTTC. Translation: CSARDSRHEQYF.

The chain is built from TRBV27 and TRBJ2-4, with D hard to call. The CDR3 is made up of 12 amino acids. The V end was cut by 3 bases, the J end by 13 bases, with 13 bases between. CDR1 and CDR2 from the germline V gene are MNHEY and SMNVEV (reference sequence). The chain's CDR3 is CASSFNLVRQYF. The DNA for the CDR3 is TGTGCCAGCAGTTTTAATCTTGTTAGGCAGTACTTC.

V gene TRBV20-1 combines with J gene TRBJ2-7, with D possibly being TRBD1 (6 bases). V was trimmed by 1 base and J by 0 bases, leaving 13 bases between them. The CDR3 runs to 15 residues. Germline V gene sequence: CDR1 DFQATT, CDR2 SNEGSKA (reference sequence). CDR3 DNA sequence: TGCAGTGCTAGAGTAACGACAGGAGACTCCTACGAGCAGTACTTC. Translation gives CSARVTTGDSYEQYF.

This clonotype was seen more than once but under ten times. This rearrangement joins TRBV15 to TRBJ2-5; D unresolved. The CDR3 runs 12 residues. The germline V gene has CDR1 LNHNV and CDR2 YYDKDF (reference sequence). V lost 3 bases and J 0 bases, leaving 2 bases between the germline ends. CDR3 protein: CATSRDQETQYF. DNA for the CDR3: TGTGCCACCAGCAGGGACCAAGAGACCCAGTACTTC. The variable domain in full, with the rest retrieved from reference TRBV15 and TRBJ2-5, is DAMVIQNPRYQVTQFGKPVTLSCSQTLNHNVMYWYQQKSSQAPKLLFHYYDKDFNNEADTPDNFQSRRPNTSFCFLDIRSPGLGDTAMYLCATSRDQETQYFGPGTRLLVL.

The CDR3 DNA follows: TGCAGTGCTAGAGCCTCGGGACAGGGCTATGGCTACACCTTC. This codes for CSARASGQGYGYTF. The chain joins TRBV20-1 to TRBJ1-2; TRBD1 matches 9 bases. The CDR3 has 14 amino acids. The junction had 4 bases not matched to a gene; V was cut back by 1 base and J by 4 bases. The germline V gene has CDR1 DFQATT and CDR2 SNEGSKA (reference sequence).

The chain carries TRBV29-1 and TRBJ1-2, with a possible D match to TRBD1 (5 bases). Per germline, CDR1 SQVTM and CDR2 ANQGSEA. The CDR3 consists of 12 residues. Trimming took off 4 bases at V and 7 bases at J, with 13 bases between the two ends. The CDR3 sequence is CSVGSGQAGYTF. CDR3 DNA sequence: TGCAGCGTTGGCTCAGGGCAGGCTGGCTACACCTTC.

The rearrangement links TRBV29-1 to TRBJ2-7; possibly TRBD1 or TRBD2 for D (5 bases each). The better agreement between TRBJ2-5 and the DNA end casts doubt on the J call. CDR3 length: 13 amino acids. Germline CDR1 SQVTM, CDR2 ANQGSEA. CDR3 sequence (DNA): TGCAGCGCCGCCGGGACCACTTCGGAGACCCAGTACTTC. Translating gives CSAAGTTSETQYF.

The chain has TRBV12-3 or TRBV12-4 and TRBJ1-5; D is uncertain. V was trimmed by 3 bases and J by 4 bases, leaving 10 bases between them. The CDR3 runs 14 residues. CDR3 amino acids: CASSLGSANQPQHF. CDR3 nucleotide sequence: TGTGCCAGCAGTTTGGGTTCGGCGAATCAGCCCCAGCATTTT.

The chain links TRBV7-2 to TRBJ2-4; D not certain. CDR3 size: 14 residues. The V gene lost 6 bases and the J gene lost 1 base, with 10 bases spanning the gap. Germline V gene data show CDR1 as SGHTA and CDR2 as FQGNSA. The CDR3 loop is CASSMGSAKNIQYF. Here the CDR3 DNA reads TGTGCCAGCAGTATGGGGTCGGCCAAAAACATTCAGTACTTC.

This clonotype was recorded a few times. The V and J genes are TRBV7-2 and TRBJ1-5; D is possibly TRBD1 (5 bases). The CDR3 consists of 16 residues. Trimming left V 1 base short and J 2 bases short, with 12 bases between. From germline, CDR1 is SGHTA and CDR2 FQGNSA. DNA for the CDR3: TGTGCCAGCAGCTTAGTAGGGCAGGGTCGCAATCAGCCCCAGCATTTT. It is translated as CASSLVGQGRNQPQHF.

V usage is TRBV15 and J usage is TRBJ2-3; D gene unclear. V lost 5 bases to trimming and J lost 5 bases, with 11 bases between them. Germline CDR1 is LNHNV and CDR2 is YYDKDF (reference sequence). The CDR3 totals 13 residues. CDR3 loop: CATSLGPGDTQYF. The CDR3 coding sequence is TGTGCCACCAGCTTGGGCCCGGGAGATACGCAGTATTTT.

This sequence joins TRBV7-9 and TRBJ2-1; no firm D call. The ends were cut back, 5 bases at V and 10 bases at J, with 9 bases in the middle. Germline CDR1 reads SEHNR; CDR2 reads FQNEAQ (reference sequence). This CDR3 contains 11 residues. CDR3 in DNA: TGTGCCAGCAGCACAGACGTAGAGCAGTTCTTC. This sequence encodes CASSTDVEQFF.

The chain employs TRBV7-6 and TRBJ2-5; perhaps TRBD2 as D (5 bases). Matching the DNA end better, TRBJ2-7 makes the J call doubtful. CDR3 length: 15 amino acids. The V gene's germline CDR1 is SGHVS and CDR2 FNYEAQ. As DNA, the CDR3 is TGTGCCAGCAGCGGATCGGGCTTGTCGGGGAGCGAGCAGTACTTC. Its translation is CASSGSGLSGSEQYF.

This chain's CDR3 is CASSLGPSGGTYEQYF. The CDR3 DNA reads TGCGCCAGCAGCTTGGGTCCTAGCGGGGGAACCTACGAGCAGTACTTC. This chain joins TRBV5-1 and TRBJ2-7; TRBD2 matches 10 bases. CDR1 SGHRS and CDR2 YFSETQ come from the germline V gene. V shed 0 bases, J shed 2 bases, and the junction held 5 bases outside the gene matches. The CDR3 length is 16 residues.

CDR3 region: CASSLGSGRGNNEQFF. The CDR3 nucleotides read TGTGCCAGCAGCTTAGGGAGCGGGCGAGGGAACAATGAGCAGTTCTTC. The rearrangement links TRBV7-6 to TRBJ2-1; TRBD2 might be the D (6 bases). The CDR3 totals 16 residues. With 1 base removed from V and 5 bases from J, the gap between germline ends came to 15 bases. In germline, CDR1 is SGHVS, CDR2 FNYEAQ.